This TCR beta chain was retrieved from a study of CD8+ T cells in alopecia areata. As to treatment: oral pan-JAK inhibitor, 5-10 mg twice daily. The CDR3 runs 15 residues. Trimming cost V 0 bases and J 5 bases, with 13 bases left between them. CDR1 and CDR2 from the germline V gene are MNHEY and SVGAGI. Extracted RNA was reverse transcribed, and the resulting cDNA served as sequencing template. Here immunoSEQ multiplex PCR was the method, and the copy in TCRdb shows in-frame clones only, minus some. The sample contains about 190,000 clones, 64% of which appear only once. The source was CD4+ T cells sorted from blood, collected at approximately week 50, from a patient treated with tofacitinib. The rearrangement links TRBV6-5 to TRBJ2-5; tentatively, D is TRBD1 or TRBD2 (5 bases each). The receptor was isolated from a human donor with alopecia areata. Written as DNA, the CDR3 is TGTGCCAGCAGTTACTCGATGGGGCGAGGGGAGACCCAGTACTTC. Protein product: CASSYSMGRGETQYF.